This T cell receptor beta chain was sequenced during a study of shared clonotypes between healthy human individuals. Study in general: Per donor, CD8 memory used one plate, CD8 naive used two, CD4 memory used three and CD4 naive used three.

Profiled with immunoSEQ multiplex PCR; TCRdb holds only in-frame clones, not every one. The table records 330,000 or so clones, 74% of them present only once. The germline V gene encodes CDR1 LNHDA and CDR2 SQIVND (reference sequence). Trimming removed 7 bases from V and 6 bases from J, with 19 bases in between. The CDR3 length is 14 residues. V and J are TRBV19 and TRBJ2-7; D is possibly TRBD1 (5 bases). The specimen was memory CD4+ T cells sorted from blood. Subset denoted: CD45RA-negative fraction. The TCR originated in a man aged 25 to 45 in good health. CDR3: CASNPAGLTSEQYF. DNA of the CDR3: TGTGCCAGTAACCCGGCAGGGCTCACCTCCGAGCAGTACTTC.